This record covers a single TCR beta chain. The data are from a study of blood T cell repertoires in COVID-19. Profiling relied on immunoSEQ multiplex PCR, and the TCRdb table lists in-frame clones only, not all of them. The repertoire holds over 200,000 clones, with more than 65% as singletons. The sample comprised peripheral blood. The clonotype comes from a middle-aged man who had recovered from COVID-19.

The CDR3 region is CASQSGAATNEKLFF. Here the CDR3 DNA reads TGTGCCAGTCAAAGTGGGGCAGCAACTAATGAAAAACTGTTTTTT. The chain has TRBV19 and TRBJ1-4, with D tentatively TRBD1 (5 bases). The CDR3 is made up of 15 amino acids. CDR1 is LNHDA, CDR2 SQIVND, per germline (reference sequence). Trimming cost V 8 bases and J 0 bases, with 13 bases left between them.